This T cell receptor (beta chain) was found in a study of blood T cell repertoires in COVID-19. Study at large: There were acute and convalescent COVID-19 samples, and they came from the United States, Italy and Spain. PBMCs, B-cell-depleted T cells, or T cells provided the cDNA or gDNA that made up the material.

This CDR3 region has 12 residues. The V gene lost 6 bases and the J gene lost 4 bases, with 7 bases spanning the gap. The germline V gene has CDR1 ENHRY and CDR2 SYGVKD. Repertoires were generated with immunoSEQ multiplex PCR, while TCRdb's copy carries only in-frame clones and drops some. The table has tens of thousands of clones, more than 90% seen once. Input material: peripheral blood. This clonotype originated in an elderly woman with acute or convalescent COVID-19. The genes are TRBV10-3 and TRBJ1-5, with a possible D match to TRBD1 (6 bases). The CDR3 here is CAIRDSNQPQHF. CDR3 DNA: TGTGCCATCAGGGACAGTAATCAGCCCCAGCATTTT.